This TCR beta chain was sequenced for a study of cytomegalovirus exposure and HLA in healthy donors. Study conclusions and caveats: From TCR beta sequences, most subjects' HLA-A and HLA-B alleles were reportedly predicted accurately. Researchers catalogued roughly 150 TCR beta chains as cytomegalovirus-associated.

A multiplex PCR was run with 60 Vbeta primers and 13 Jbeta primers. Produced via immunoSEQ multiplex PCR; TCRdb's table is partial and in-frame only. The sample shows 100,000 or so clones, around 84% of them seen only once. To note about this clone: The target antigen is unknown.

Trimming cost V 3 bases and J 13 bases; bases outside gene matches: 6. There are 12 residues in the CDR3. Germline V gene sequence: CDR1 GTSNPN, CDR2 SVGIG (reference sequence). The rearrangement links TRBV30 to TRBJ2-1, with 10 bases fitting TRBD2. Sequenced sample: PBMCs. The TCR comes from a man aged 18-30 years in good health and CMV-seronegative. CDR3 sequence: CAWRLPSGSQFF. As DNA, the CDR3 is TGTGCCTGGAGGTTGCCTAGCGGGAGTCAGTTCTTC. Based on the CDR3 plus reference TRBV30 and TRBJ2-1, the full variable domain is SQTIHQWPATLVQPVGSPLSLECTVEGTSNPNLYWYRQAAGRGLQLLFYSVGIGQISSEVPQNLSASRPQDRQFILSSKKLLLSDSGFYLCAWRLPSGSQFFGPGTRLTVL.